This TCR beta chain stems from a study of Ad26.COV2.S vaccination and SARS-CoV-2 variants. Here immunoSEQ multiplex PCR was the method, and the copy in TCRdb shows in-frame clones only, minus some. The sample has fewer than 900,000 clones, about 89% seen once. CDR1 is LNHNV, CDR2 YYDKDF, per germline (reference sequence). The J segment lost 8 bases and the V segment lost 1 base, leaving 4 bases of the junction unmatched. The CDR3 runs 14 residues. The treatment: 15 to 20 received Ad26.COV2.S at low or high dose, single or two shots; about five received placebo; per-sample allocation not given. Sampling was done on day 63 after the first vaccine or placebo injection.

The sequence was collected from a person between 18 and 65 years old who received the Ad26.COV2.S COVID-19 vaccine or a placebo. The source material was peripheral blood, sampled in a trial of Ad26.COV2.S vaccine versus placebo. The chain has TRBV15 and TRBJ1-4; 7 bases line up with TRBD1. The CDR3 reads CATSRGQGGEKLFF. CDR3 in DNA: TGTGCCACCAGCAGAGGACAGGGAGGGGAAAAACTGTTTTTT.